The entry that follows covers one T cell receptor beta chain sequence. The antigen remains unidentified. The length of the CDR3 is 13 residues. Germline CDR1 reads MNHEY; CDR2 reads SMNVEV (reference sequence). The V and J ends lost 6 bases and 4 bases respectively, with 13 bases between them. Amplification used 60 Vbeta primers and 13 Jbeta primers. Sequencing used immunoSEQ multiplex PCR; TCRdb keeps in-frame clones, though not all of them. The table shows about 270,000 clones, with 86% occurring only once. These data originate in a study of cytomegalovirus exposure and HLA in healthy donors. Broader study findings: Within an earlier analysis, most TCR beta V segments proved productive either about 90% or about 30% of the time. Reported findings show TCR beta sequences accurately forecast HLA-A and HLA-B alleles in most subjects. In a later analysis, productive TCRs from donors in an Asian-associated ancestry cluster reportedly carried fewer N-insertions than the cohort mean. Later analysis suggested most CMV-associated TCR beta chains were HLA-restricted.

The chain has TRBV27 and TRBJ2-7; D is perhaps TRBD1 (5 bases). This TCR derives from a man aged 40-49 years in good health and CMV-seropositive. The specimen was PBMCs. CDR3 in amino acids: CASSIGVTYEQYF. Here the CDR3 DNA reads TGTGCCAGCAGCATAGGGGTCACTTACGAGCAGTACTTC.